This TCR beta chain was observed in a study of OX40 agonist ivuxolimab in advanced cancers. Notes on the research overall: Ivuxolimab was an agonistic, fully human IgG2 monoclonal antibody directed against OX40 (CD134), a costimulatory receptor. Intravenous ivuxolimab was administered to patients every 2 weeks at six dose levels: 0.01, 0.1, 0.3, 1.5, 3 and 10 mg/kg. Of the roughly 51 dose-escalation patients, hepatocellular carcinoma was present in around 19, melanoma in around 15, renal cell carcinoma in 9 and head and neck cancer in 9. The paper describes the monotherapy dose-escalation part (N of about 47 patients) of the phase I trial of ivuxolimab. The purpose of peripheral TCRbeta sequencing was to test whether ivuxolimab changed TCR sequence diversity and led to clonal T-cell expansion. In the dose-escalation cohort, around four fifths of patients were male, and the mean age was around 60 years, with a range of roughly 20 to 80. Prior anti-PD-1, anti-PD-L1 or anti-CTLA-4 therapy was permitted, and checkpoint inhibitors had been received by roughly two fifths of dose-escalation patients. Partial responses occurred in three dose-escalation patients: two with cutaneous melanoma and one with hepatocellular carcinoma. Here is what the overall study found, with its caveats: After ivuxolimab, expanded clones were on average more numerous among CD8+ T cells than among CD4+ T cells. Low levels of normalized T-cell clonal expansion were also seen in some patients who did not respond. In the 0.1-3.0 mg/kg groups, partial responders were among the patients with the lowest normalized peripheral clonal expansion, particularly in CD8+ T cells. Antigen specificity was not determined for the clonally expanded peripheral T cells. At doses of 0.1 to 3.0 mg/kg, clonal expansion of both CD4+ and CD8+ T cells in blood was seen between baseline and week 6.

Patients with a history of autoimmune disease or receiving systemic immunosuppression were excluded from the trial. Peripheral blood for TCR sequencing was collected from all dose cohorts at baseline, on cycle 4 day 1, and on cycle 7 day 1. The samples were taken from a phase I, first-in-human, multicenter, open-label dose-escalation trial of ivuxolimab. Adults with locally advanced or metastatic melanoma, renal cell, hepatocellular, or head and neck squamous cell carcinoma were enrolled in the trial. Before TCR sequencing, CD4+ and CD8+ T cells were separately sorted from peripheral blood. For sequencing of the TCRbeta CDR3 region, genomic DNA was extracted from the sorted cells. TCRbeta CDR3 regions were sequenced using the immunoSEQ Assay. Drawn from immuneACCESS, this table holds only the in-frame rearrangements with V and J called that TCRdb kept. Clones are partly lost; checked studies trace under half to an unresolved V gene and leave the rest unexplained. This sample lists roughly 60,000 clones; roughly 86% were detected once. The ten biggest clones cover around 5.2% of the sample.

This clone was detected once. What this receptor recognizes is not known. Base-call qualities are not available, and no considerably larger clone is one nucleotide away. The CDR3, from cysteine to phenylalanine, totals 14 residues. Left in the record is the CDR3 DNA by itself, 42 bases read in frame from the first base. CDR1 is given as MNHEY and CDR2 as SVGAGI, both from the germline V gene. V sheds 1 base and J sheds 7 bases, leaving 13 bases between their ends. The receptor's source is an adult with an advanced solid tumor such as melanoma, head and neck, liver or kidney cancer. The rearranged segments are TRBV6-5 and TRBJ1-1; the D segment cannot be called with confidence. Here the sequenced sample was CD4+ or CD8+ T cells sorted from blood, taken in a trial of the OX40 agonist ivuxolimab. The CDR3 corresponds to CASSYFDSQGEAFF. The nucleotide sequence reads TGTGCCAGCAGTTACTTCGACTCTCAAGGTGAAGCTTTCTTT.